This T cell receptor beta chain was documented in a study of blood T cell repertoires in COVID-19. Some clones are missing from TCRdb's copy, which holds only in-frame ones; the method was immunoSEQ multiplex PCR. The sample lists tens of thousands of clones, about 89% seen once, with roughly 1.6% in the top ten. The ends lost 4 bases at V and 0 bases at J; junction bases unmatched: 5. The CDR3 is 15 residues long. Germline lookup yields CDR1 SGHRS and CDR2 YFSETQ. The sequence came from a man in his sixties with acute or convalescent COVID-19. The sample was peripheral blood. The chain couples TRBV5-1 to TRBJ2-7, with 9 bases that match TRBD1. In nucleotides, the CDR3 is TGCGCCAGCAGCGCCGGGACAGGGAGCTCCTACGAGCAGTACTTC. This encodes CASSAGTGSSYEQYF.